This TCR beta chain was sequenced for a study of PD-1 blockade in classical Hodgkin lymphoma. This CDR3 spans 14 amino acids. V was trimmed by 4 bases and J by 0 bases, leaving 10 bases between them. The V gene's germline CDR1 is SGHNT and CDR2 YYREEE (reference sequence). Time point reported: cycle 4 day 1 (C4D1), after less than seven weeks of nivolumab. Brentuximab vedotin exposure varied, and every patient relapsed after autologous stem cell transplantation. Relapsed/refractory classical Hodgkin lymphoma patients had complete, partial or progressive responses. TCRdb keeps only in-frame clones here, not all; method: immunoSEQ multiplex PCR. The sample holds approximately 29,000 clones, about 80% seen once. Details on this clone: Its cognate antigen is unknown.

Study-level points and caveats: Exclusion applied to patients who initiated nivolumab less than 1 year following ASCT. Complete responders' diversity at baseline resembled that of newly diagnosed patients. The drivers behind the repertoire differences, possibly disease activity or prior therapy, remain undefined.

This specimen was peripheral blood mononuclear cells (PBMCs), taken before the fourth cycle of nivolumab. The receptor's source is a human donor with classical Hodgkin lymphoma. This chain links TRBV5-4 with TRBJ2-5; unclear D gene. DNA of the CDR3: TGTGCCAGCAGCCCCAGCCTGTACCAAGAGACCCAGTACTTC. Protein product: CASSPSLYQETQYF.